One and the same sample provided the 29 T cell receptor beta chains below, sequenced in a study of T cells in Graves' hyperthyroidism and ophthalmopathy. Amplification of TCR beta CDR3 regions used RNA as the template. Initially, a first-round RT-PCR of the TCR CDR3 employed the HTBI primer set. One entry per CDR3 protein results from TCRdb running MiXCR on the multiplex PCR reads. Here the sample spans a few hundred thousand distinct CDR3 sequences, roughly an eighth being singletons. The sample comprised blood. The receptors derive from a woman aged 18 to 35 with Graves' hyperthyroidism.

This clonotype was detected only a few times. Being one base from a much bigger clone, this may be a read error. The conserved phenylalanine or tryptophan is not found at the CDR3 terminus, so this likely reflects a read error. J is TRBJ2-1 and V is TRBV7-2, with unresolved D. In germline, CDR1 is SGHTA, CDR2 FQGNSA. The V gene lost 1 base and the J gene lost 3 bases, with 7 bases spanning the gap. The CDR3 is made up of 14 amino acids. CDR3 coding DNA: TGTGCCAGCAGCTTAGGGCGACTCTACAATGAGCAGTTCCTC. Its protein product is CASSLGRLYNEQFL.

This clonotype was seen only a few times. This CDR3 reads CASSLEPGGELFF. CDR3 nucleotide sequence: TGTGCCAGCAGCTTAGAACCAGGCGGGGAGCTGTTTTTT. The chain employs TRBV11-2 and TRBJ2-2; D unclear. The CDR3 is made up of 13 amino acids. V was cut by 0 bases and J by 7 bases, with 6 bases left in between. CDR1 is SGHAT and CDR2 is FQNNGV in the germline V gene.

This clonotype was seen many times. The chain is built from TRBV3-1 and TRBJ1-2; unclear D gene. Trimming stripped 4 bases from V and 4 bases from J, with 19 bases between. The CDR3 extends over 16 amino acids. Germline V lookup: CDR1 LGHDT, CDR2 YNNKEL (reference sequence). The CDR3 loop is CASSPLENLPSYGYTF. CDR3 coding DNA: TGTGCCAGCAGCCCCTTGGAGAACCTCCCTTCCTATGGCTACACCTTC.

This clonotype was seen only a few times. This chain joins TRBV18 and TRBJ1-5; D call uncertain. Germline V gene lookup returns CDR1 KGHSH and CDR2 LQKENI. V lost 2 bases and J 10 bases, leaving 15 bases between the germline ends. The CDR3 runs 14 residues. The CDR3 DNA reads as TGTGCCAGCTCACCAGGAAACGCGGCGGTTCCCCAGCATTTT. As protein: CASSPGNAAVPQHF. Based on the CDR3 plus reference TRBV18 and TRBJ1-5, the full variable domain is NAGVMQNPRHLVRRRGQEARLRCSPMKGHSHVYWYRQLPEEGLKFMVYLQKENIIDESGMPKERFSAEFPKEGPSILRIQQVVRGDSAAYFCASSPGNAAVPQHFGDGTRLSIL.

Many counts were recorded for this clonotype. CDR3 in DNA: TGTGCCAGCGCCCAGGAGGGTGGGGCGGGGGGCGACAATGAGCAGTTCTTC. It codes for CASAQEGGAGGDNEQFF. J is TRBJ2-1 and V is TRBV19, with 8 nucleotides matching TRBD2. This CDR3 is built from 17 residues. V gave up 9 bases and J gave up 5 bases; unmatched junction bases: 18. The germline gives CDR1 LNHDA, CDR2 SQIVND (reference sequence).

The rearrangement uses TRBV19 and TRBJ2-3; D perhaps matches TRBD1 (6 bases). The germline gives CDR1 LNHDA, CDR2 SQIVND (reference sequence). V was trimmed by 3 bases and J by 1 base, leaving 11 bases between them. The CDR3 is made up of 15 amino acids. CDR3 in DNA: TGTGCCAGTAGTATCCGGACAGACCGCACAGATACGCAGTATTTT. Translation gives CASSIRTDRTDTQYF.

This clonotype was recorded many times. J is TRBJ1-1 and V is TRBV11-2, with 10 bases identical to TRBD1. The V and J ends lost 4 bases and 4 bases, in that order; junction bases with no gene match: 0. This CDR3 contains 13 residues. The germline gives CDR1 SGHAT, CDR2 FQNNGV. CDR3 amino acids: CASSWDRGTEAFF. CDR3 in DNA: TGTGCCAGCAGCTGGGACAGGGGCACTGAAGCTTTCTTT. Together with reference TRBV11-2 and TRBJ1-1, the CDR3 gives the full variable domain: EAGVAQSPRYKIIEKRQSVAFWCNPISGHATLYWYQQILGQGPKLLIQFQNNGVVDDSQLPKDRFSAERLKGVDSTLKIQPAKLEDSAVYLCASSWDRGTEAFFGQGTRLTVV.

The chain has TRBV7-2 and TRBJ1-3, with D hard to call. The CDR3 totals 13 residues. V lost 5 bases and J 6 bases, leaving 11 bases between the germline ends. The germline V gene encodes CDR1 SGHTA and CDR2 FQGNSA. The CDR3 protein is CASSPRRVNTIYF. The CDR3 nucleotides read TGTGCCAGCAGCCCCCGTCGGGTAAACACCATATATTTT.

This clonotype has a count of ten or more. The gene calls are TRBV12-3 or TRBV12-4 and TRBJ1-1; D perhaps matches TRBD1 (6 bases). The CDR3 is 14 residues long. The V end lost 2 bases, the J end lost 1 base, and 8 bases lay between the germline ends. The CDR3, as DNA: TGTGCCAGCAGTTTACAGGGACAGAACACTGAAGCTTTCTTT. This encodes CASSLQGQNTEAFF.

This clonotype was observed at least ten times. The CDR3 sequence is CASSQLAGGGTDTQYF. The CDR3 DNA reads TGTGCCAGCAGTCAACTAGCGGGAGGGGGAACAGATACGCAGTATTTT. The rearrangement joins TRBV6-1 to TRBJ2-3; 13 positions match TRBD2. Germline V gene sequence: CDR1 MNHNS, CDR2 SASEGT. This CDR3 comprises 16 residues. The J segment lost 3 bases and the V segment lost 5 bases, leaving 5 bases of the junction unmatched.

This clonotype was seen ten or more times. The rearrangement uses TRBV7-3 and TRBJ2-5; the D is unclear. This CDR3 contains 13 residues. V lost 4 bases and J lost 1, with 7 bases in between. Germline V gene data show CDR1 as SGHTA and CDR2 as FQGTGA. The DNA for the CDR3 is TGTGCCAGCAGCTCGGGCCTCCAAGAGACCCAGTACTTC. It translates to CASSSGLQETQYF. Together with reference TRBV7-3 and TRBJ2-5, the CDR3 gives the full variable domain: GAGVSQTPSNKVTEKGKYVELRCDPISGHTALYWYRQSLGQGPEFLIYFQGTGAADDSGLPNDRFFAVRPEGSVSTLKIQRTERGDSAVYLCASSSGLQETQYFGPGTRLLVL.

This clonotype has at least ten counts. The V gene is TRBV20-1, the J gene TRBJ1-1; 8 nucleotides agree with TRBD1. Germline CDR1 is DFQATT and CDR2 is SNEGSKA (reference sequence). The CDR3 has 15 residues. V lost 0 bases to trimming and J lost 1 base; unmatched junction nucleotides: 4. The CDR3: CSARDLDRGNTEAFF. CDR3 DNA sequence: TGCAGTGCTAGAGATCTTGACAGGGGGAACACTGAAGCTTTCTTT.

The chain joins TRBV6-1 to TRBJ2-7, with no clear D. CDR1 is MNHNS, CDR2 SASEGT, per germline. V was cut by 5 bases and J by 0 bases, with 11 bases left in between. The CDR3 runs to 14 residues. CDR3 sequence reads: CASSFGRLSYEQYF. The CDR3, as DNA: TGTGCCAGCAGTTTCGGGCGGCTCTCCTACGAGCAGTACTTC.

This clonotype was recorded at least ten times. J is TRBJ1-1 and V is TRBV7-3; a possible D gene is TRBD1 (6 bases). Germline loops: CDR1 SGHTA, CDR2 FQGTGA. V was pared by 5 bases and J by 10 bases, with 17 bases between. This CDR3 comprises 13 residues. DNA for the CDR3: TGTGCCAGCAGCCCATCTCGGGGGGGGCCAGCTTTCTTT. Translating it yields CASSPSRGGPAFF.

Only a few counts were recorded for this clonotype. In nucleotides, the CDR3 is TGTGCCAGCAGTGTTGTCAGGACAGGGAAGGGACCCCAGCATTTT. Protein sequence: CASSVVRTGKGPQHF. The chain couples TRBV2 to TRBJ1-5; 8 bases line up with TRBD1. The ends lost 4 bases at V and 10 bases at J; junction bases unmatched: 12. Germline V gene data show CDR1 as SNHLY and CDR2 as FYNNEI. The CDR3 is 15 amino acids.

At least ten counts were recorded for this clonotype. The chain uses TRBV11-2 and TRBJ2-1; 8 bases are a match to TRBD2. The trim removed 3 bases at V and 4 bases at J, leaving 2 bases unmatched. The CDR3 runs to 14 residues. Germline CDR1 is SGHAT and CDR2 is FQNNGV. CDR3 in amino acids: CASSFSSGYNEQFF. Written as DNA, the CDR3 is TGTGCCAGCAGCTTTTCTAGCGGGTACAATGAGCAGTTCTTC.

This clonotype was seen at least ten times. This chain uses TRBV28 with TRBJ2-2; 10 bases match TRBD2. Per germline, CDR1 MDHEN and CDR2 SYDVKM. The ends lost 1 base at V and 3 bases at J; junction bases unmatched: 11. The CDR3 consists of 19 residues. The CDR3 region is CASSLLSLAGDRDTGELFF. The DNA for the CDR3 is TGTGCCAGCAGTTTATTATCCCTAGCGGGAGACAGGGACACCGGGGAGCTGTTTTTT.

Ten or more counts support this clonotype. The chain has TRBV29-1 and TRBJ2-2; TRBD2 matches 8 bases. Germline V gene data show CDR1 as SQVTM and CDR2 as ANQGSEA. J was trimmed by 4 bases and V by 5 bases; bases with no gene match: 9. This CDR3 spans 15 amino acids. The CDR3: CSVKSGGQSTGELFF. Written as DNA, the CDR3 is TGCAGCGTTAAGAGCGGGGGACAAAGCACCGGGGAGCTGTTTTTT.

This clonotype was found many times. V is TRBV18 and J is TRBJ1-5; D call uncertain. The ends were cut back, 5 bases at V and 2 bases at J, with 7 bases in the middle. This CDR3 region has 13 residues. The germline CDR1 and CDR2 sequences are KGHSH and LQKENI. The CDR3 DNA follows: TGTGCCAGCTCAGGGTTTCGCAATCAGCCCCAGCATTTT. Its translation: CASSGFRNQPQHF.

This clonotype has ten or more counts. The junction and the germline gene differ at one end; a read error may be behind it. The chain couples TRBV7-9 to TRBJ1-1; D is unresolved. The CDR3 runs 12 residues. Germline V CDR1 and CDR2: SEHNR, FQNEAQ (reference sequence). CDR3 DNA: TGTGCCAGCAGCTTAGAGGGCACTAAAGCTTTCTTT. It is translated as CASSLEGTKAFF.

This clonotype occurred many times. This chain connects TRBV28 to TRBJ1-6, with D perhaps TRBD1 (6 bases). The CDR3 totals 16 residues. Trimming took off 6 bases at V and 9 bases at J, with 21 bases between the two ends. Germline loops: CDR1 MDHEN, CDR2 SYDVKM. CDR3 loop: CASSFRGGGFGSPLHF. DNA of the CDR3: TGTGCCAGCAGCTTCCGGGGAGGGGGTTTTGGTTCACCCCTCCACTTT.

This chain links TRBV28 with TRBJ2-2; perhaps TRBD1 as D (5 bases). The V gene's germline CDR1 is MDHEN and CDR2 SYDVKM. The CDR3 is made up of 13 amino acids. V lost 9 bases and J 6 bases, leaving 14 bases between the germline ends. The CDR3 sequence: CASTARGSGELFF. In nucleotides, the CDR3 is TGTGCCAGTACAGCTAGGGGTTCCGGGGAGCTGTTTTTT.

The chain combines TRBV19 with TRBJ2-7, with D perhaps TRBD1 or TRBD2 (5 bases each). This CDR3 has 12 residues. The V end lost 8 bases, the J end lost 4 bases, and 12 bases lay between the germline ends. The V gene's germline CDR1 is LNHDA and CDR2 SQIVND (reference sequence). CDR3 residues: CASGGWGYEQYF. DNA of the CDR3: TGTGCCAGTGGAGGTTGGGGGTACGAGCAGTACTTC.

This clonotype turned up a few times. The J gene is TRBJ2-1, the V gene TRBV7-2, with a weak D call TRBD2 (5 bases). V dropped 1 base and J dropped 7 bases, with 17 bases sitting between them. Germline CDR1 reads SGHTA; CDR2 reads FQGNSA. This CDR3 has 16 amino acids. The DNA for the CDR3 is TGTGCCAGCAGCTTAGAATTTGGGAGTCTGTTGAATGAGCAGTTCTTC. The encoded protein is CASSLEFGSLLNEQFF.

The chain carries TRBV7-9 and TRBJ2-7; 7 bases map to TRBD1. CDR1 SEHNR and CDR2 FQNEAQ come from the germline V gene (reference sequence). This CDR3 contains 13 residues. V lost 4 bases to trimming and J lost 5 bases; unmatched junction nucleotides: 5. The DNA for the CDR3 is TGTGCCAGCAGCTACGAAGACAGGGACGAGCAGTACTTC. Translated: CASSYEDRDEQYF.

This clonotype was counted only a few times. The chain links TRBV18 to TRBJ2-1, with D uncertain. Trimming removed 1 base at V and 9 bases at J, with 13 bases between. CDR1 is KGHSH, CDR2 LQKENI, per germline. This CDR3 is built from 14 residues. CDR3 region: CASSPQQVGSEQFF. The CDR3 DNA is TGTGCCAGCTCACCACAGCAGGTCGGGTCTGAGCAGTTCTTC. The full variable domain, rest sourced from reference TRBV18 and TRBJ2-1, is NAGVMQNPRHLVRRRGQEARLRCSPMKGHSHVYWYRQLPEEGLKFMVYLQKENIIDESGMPKERFSAEFPKEGPSILRIQQVVRGDSAAYFCASSPQQVGSEQFFGPGTRLTVL.

The chain uses TRBV28 and TRBJ2-1; 9 bases agree with TRBD1. After removal of 4 bases from V and 6 bases from J, the junction contained 7 bases not matched to a gene. This CDR3 comprises 15 residues. CDR1 MDHEN and CDR2 SYDVKM come from the germline V gene. CDR3 coding DNA: TGTGCCAGCAGTTATCCGGGACAGGGAGTCAATGAGCAGTTCTTC. It encodes CASSYPGQGVNEQFF.

This clonotype showed up just a few times. V gene TRBV7-3 combines with J gene TRBJ2-3; no reliable D call. V lost 0 bases, J lost 6 bases, and 13 bases lay in between. Looked up from germline, CDR1 is SGHTA and CDR2 is FQGTGA. The CDR3 is 15 amino acids. The DNA of the CDR3 is TGTGCCAGCAGCTTAACCAGGACGAGCGTTGATACGCAGTATTTT. Its translation: CASSLTRTSVDTQYF.

In its sample, this clonotype was seen many times. The V call is TRBV25-1, the J call TRBJ2-1; TRBD2 matches 10 bases. V lost 6 bases and J lost 2; bases outside the gene matches: 4. Germline CDR1 is MGHDK and CDR2 is SYGVNS. The CDR3 loop spans 15 amino acids. The CDR3 loop reads CASSPGLATYNEQFF. The CDR3, as DNA: TGTGCCAGCAGCCCGGGACTAGCGACCTACAATGAGCAGTTCTTC.